Below are 14 T cell receptor beta chains sequenced from a single sample in a study of tumor-infiltrating lymphocytes in primary liver carcinoma. Extraction also yielded germline DNA, while blood RNA was obtained from unsorted whole blood. Making TCR beta cDNA involved 400 to 600 ng total RNA and a constant-region primer. Libraries of TCR beta came from three nested multiplex PCR rounds with slightly modified ARM-PCR. A C-beta reverse primer and TRBV1-TRBV30 forward primers served in each of the first two PCR rounds, at ten to eleven cycles apiece. TCRdb re-called the multiplex PCR reads through MiXCR, storing one row per CDR3 protein. The sample holds some 180,000 distinct CDR3 sequences, about 55% seen once. The sample comprised peripheral blood. Receptors were obtained from a man aged 40-50 years with primary liver carcinoma and hepatitis B virus infection.

As to this clonotype: The CDR3 end shows no conserved phenylalanine or tryptophan, and so a read error is likely. The chain couples TRBV6-2 or TRBV6-3 to TRBJ2-2; D is possibly TRBD2 (5 bases). Germline assignment: CDR1 MNHEY and CDR2 SVGEGT. The CDR3 covers 16 residues. CDR3 in DNA: TGTGCCAGCAGTTACAGGGTGGCTGGCGGCACCGGGAAGCTGTTTCTT. Protein product: CASSYRVAGGTGKLFL.

This sequence joins TRBV29-1 and TRBJ2-7; 8 positions agree with TRBD2. The germline gives CDR1 SQVTM, CDR2 ANQGSEA. CDR3 length equals 13 residues. The CDR3 nucleotides read TGCAGTACCCGAAGGAGCGGGAGTGACGAGCAGTACTTC. Translation gives CSTRRSGSDEQYF.

With respect to this clonotype: At one end the junction does not follow the germline gene, possibly because of a read error. The rearrangement joins TRBV11-2 to TRBJ2-3, with D hard to call. The CDR3 totals 16 residues. Germline values: CDR1 SGHAT, CDR2 FQNNGV. CDR3 residues: CVSSPLWGLLRDTQYF. The CDR3 coding sequence is TGTGTCAGCAGCCCTCTGTGGGGTCTATTAAGAGATACACAGTATTTT.

As for this clonotype: This may arise from a read error, as a much more abundant clone is one base away. Given the absence of the conserved phenylalanine or tryptophan at the CDR3 end, a read error is likely. J is TRBJ2-7 and V is TRBV7-9; possible D gene TRBD2, 5 bases. Germline CDR1 is SEHNR and CDR2 is FQNEAQ (reference sequence). CDR3 length equals 14 residues. V lost 5 bases and J lost 4, with 15 bases in between. This CDR3 reads CASSPSGREYEQYL. The CDR3 nucleotides are TGTGCCAGCAGCCCTTCGGGAAGGGAGTACGAGCAGTACTTA.

In the case of this clonotype: An end of the junction differs from the germline gene, which may be a read error. As DNA, the CDR3 is TGTGCCAGCATCACTCTTTTGCAGGGTAGAGCTTCCTTT. It encodes CASITLLQGRASF. J is TRBJ1-1 and V is TRBV11-2; the D gene is possibly TRBD1 (5 bases). CDR3 length: 13 amino acids. CDR1 is SGHAT and CDR2 is FQNNGV in the germline V gene. Variable domain in full (rest from reference TRBV11-2 and TRBJ1-1): EAGVAQSPRYKIIEKRQSVAFWCNPISGHATLYWYQQILGQGPKLLIQFQNNGVVDDSQLPKDRFSAERLKGVDSTLKIQPAKLEDSAVYLCASITLLQGRASFGQGTRLTVV.

This clonotype was seen a few times. The V call is TRBV4-1, the J call TRBJ2-5, with 9 bases matching TRBD1. The CDR3 has 15 amino acids. The V gene's germline CDR1 is MGHRA and CDR2 YSYEKL. V was clipped by 4 bases and J by 5 bases; unmatched bases: 8. The CDR3 bases are TGCGCCAGCAGCCGACGGACAGGGGAAGGGGAGACCCAGTACTTC. Translation gives CASSRRTGEGETQYF.

This clonotype was found a few times. A read error may explain this, as a much larger clone is one base away. CDR3 sequence reads: CVSSEVPYEQYF. CDR3 sequence (DNA): TGTGTCAGCAGTGAAGTGCCCTACGAGCAGTACTTC. V and J are TRBV6-1 and TRBJ2-7; D gene ambiguous. CDR1 MNHNS and CDR2 SASEGT come from the germline V gene. The CDR3 is 12 amino acids.

This chain links TRBV4-2 with TRBJ2-3; D is undetermined. V was cut by 4 bases and J by 5 bases, with 10 bases left in between. The CDR3 length is 13 residues. Germline CDR1 reads LGHNA; CDR2 reads YNFKEQ. The DNA for the CDR3 is TGTGCCAGCAGCCGGGCAGGCATAGATACGCAGTATTTT. It codes for CASSRAGIDTQYF.

A remark on this clonotype: The limits of the CDR3 on the DNA are not certain, so only TCRdb's listed CDR3 is given. The genes are TRBV29-1 and TRBJ2-3; no check of the table's D call, TRBD2, against the DNA was made. Per germline, CDR1 SQVTM and CDR2 ANQGSEA. The CDR3 contains 14 residues when both ends are counted. This chain's CDR3 is CSVATGTSDIGGYF.

Comments on this clonotype: At one end the junction does not follow the germline gene, possibly because of a read error. The chain links TRBV12-3 or TRBV12-4 to TRBJ2-5; 7 nucleotides match TRBD1. CDR3 length equals 14 residues. CDR3 loop: CTSSLTAGGETQYF. For the CDR3, the DNA is TGTACCAGCAGTTTAACCGCAGGGGGAGAGACCCAGTACTTC.

The V call is TRBV5-1, the J call TRBJ2-5; D uncertain. V lost 2 bases to trimming and J lost 0 bases, with 2 bases between them. CDR3 size: 12 residues. From germline, CDR1 is SGHRS and CDR2 YFSETQ. The CDR3 sequence is CASSFHQETQYF. CDR3 in DNA: TGCGCCAGCAGCTTCCACCAAGAGACCCAGTACTTC.

A word on this clonotype: At one end, the junction sequence differs from germline, possibly due to a read error. This chain's CDR3 is CASSAGTAESLF. In DNA form, the CDR3 reads TGTGCCAGCAGTGCTGGGACAGCTGAATCTCTCTTT. The chain has TRBV6-6 and TRBJ1-1, with TRBD1 matching over 7 bases. This CDR3 has 12 amino acids. CDR1 is MNHNY, CDR2 SVGAGI, per germline (reference sequence).

Concerning this clonotype itself: A much bigger clone sits one base away, suggesting this may be a read error. The chain employs TRBV29-1 and TRBJ2-3; TRBD2 matches 10 bases. Germline values: CDR1 SQVTM, CDR2 ANQGSEA. The CDR3 sequence is 14 residues long. The CDR3 loop reads CSVDGTSATDTRYF. In nucleotides, the CDR3 is TGCAGCGTCGATGGGACTAGCGCCACAGATACGCGGTATTTT.

The chain is built from TRBV11-2 and TRBJ2-3; D not resolved. The CDR3 sequence is 16 residues long. V was clipped by 1 base and J by 2 bases, with 13 bases between them. Germline values: CDR1 SGHAT, CDR2 FQNNGV. The CDR3 loop reads CASSLGVALITDTQYF. The CDR3 coding sequence is TGTGCCAGCAGCTTAGGTGTAGCCTTGATCACAGATACGCAGTATTTT. Using reference TRBV11-2 and TRBJ2-3 for the parts outside the CDR3, the full variable domain is EAGVAQSPRYKIIEKRQSVAFWCNPISGHATLYWYQQILGQGPKLLIQFQNNGVVDDSQLPKDRFSAERLKGVDSTLKIQPAKLEDSAVYLCASSLGVALITDTQYFGPGTRLTVL.